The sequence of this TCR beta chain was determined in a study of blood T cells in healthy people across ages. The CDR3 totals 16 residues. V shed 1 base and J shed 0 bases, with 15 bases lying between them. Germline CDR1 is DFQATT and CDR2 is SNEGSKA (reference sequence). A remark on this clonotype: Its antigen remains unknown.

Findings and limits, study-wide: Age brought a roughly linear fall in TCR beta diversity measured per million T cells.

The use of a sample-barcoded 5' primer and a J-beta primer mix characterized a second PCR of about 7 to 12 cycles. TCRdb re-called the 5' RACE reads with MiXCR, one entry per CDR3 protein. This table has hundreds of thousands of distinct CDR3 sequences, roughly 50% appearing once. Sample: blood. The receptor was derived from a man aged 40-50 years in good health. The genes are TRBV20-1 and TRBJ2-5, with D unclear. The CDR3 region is CSARVLRRSYQETQYF. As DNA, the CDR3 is TGCAGTGCTAGAGTTTTGCGCAGGTCTTACCAAGAGACCCAGTACTTC.